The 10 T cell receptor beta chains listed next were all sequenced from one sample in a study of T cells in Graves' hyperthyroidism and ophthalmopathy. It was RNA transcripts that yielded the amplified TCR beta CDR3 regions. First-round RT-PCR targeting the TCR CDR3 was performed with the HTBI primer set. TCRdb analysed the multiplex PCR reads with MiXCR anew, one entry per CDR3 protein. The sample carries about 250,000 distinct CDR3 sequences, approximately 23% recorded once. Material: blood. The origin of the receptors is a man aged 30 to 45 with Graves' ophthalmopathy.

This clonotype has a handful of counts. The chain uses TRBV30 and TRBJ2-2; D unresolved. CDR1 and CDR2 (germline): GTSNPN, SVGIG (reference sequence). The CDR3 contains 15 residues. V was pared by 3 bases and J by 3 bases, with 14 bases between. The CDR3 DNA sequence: TGTGCCTGGAGGACCCAGGAGTTGGACACCGGGGAGCTGTTTTTT. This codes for CAWRTQELDTGELFF.

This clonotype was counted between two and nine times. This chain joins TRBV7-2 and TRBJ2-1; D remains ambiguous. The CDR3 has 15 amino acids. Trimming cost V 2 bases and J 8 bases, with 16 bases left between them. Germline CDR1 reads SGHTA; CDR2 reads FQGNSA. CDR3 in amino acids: CASSLLVGKNHEQFF. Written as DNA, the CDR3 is TGTGCCAGCAGCTTATTGGTTGGAAAGAATCATGAGCAGTTCTTC.

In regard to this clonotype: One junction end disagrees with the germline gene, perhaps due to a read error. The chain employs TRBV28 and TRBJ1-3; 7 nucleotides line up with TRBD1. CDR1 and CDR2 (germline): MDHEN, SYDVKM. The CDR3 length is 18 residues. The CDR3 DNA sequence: TGTGCCAGCAGTCCGCCCACAGGGGTTGGCTACTCTGGAAGCACCATATATTTT. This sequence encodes CASSPPTGVGYSGSTIYF.

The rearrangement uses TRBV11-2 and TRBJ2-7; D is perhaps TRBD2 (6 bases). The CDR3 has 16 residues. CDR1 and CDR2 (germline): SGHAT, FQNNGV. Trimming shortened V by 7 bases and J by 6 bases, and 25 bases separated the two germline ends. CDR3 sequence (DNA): TGTGCCAGCACCCGCGGAGGGTTGGGCAGAGGGCGCGAGCAGTACTTC. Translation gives CASTRGGLGRGREQYF.

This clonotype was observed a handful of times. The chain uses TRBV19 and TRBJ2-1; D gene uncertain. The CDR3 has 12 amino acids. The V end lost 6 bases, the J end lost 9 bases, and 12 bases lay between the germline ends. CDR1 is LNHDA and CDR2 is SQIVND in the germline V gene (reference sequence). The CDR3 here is CASRRADTEQFF. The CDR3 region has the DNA TGTGCCAGTAGAAGGGCAGATACTGAGCAGTTCTTC.

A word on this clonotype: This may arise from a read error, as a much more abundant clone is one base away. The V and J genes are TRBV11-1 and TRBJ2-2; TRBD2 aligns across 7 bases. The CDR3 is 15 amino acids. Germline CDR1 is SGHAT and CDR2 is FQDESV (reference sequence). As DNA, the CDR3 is TGTGCCAGCAGCTTAGGCCGGCGGGGGATCGGGGAGCCGTTTTTT. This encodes CASSLGRRGIGEPFF.

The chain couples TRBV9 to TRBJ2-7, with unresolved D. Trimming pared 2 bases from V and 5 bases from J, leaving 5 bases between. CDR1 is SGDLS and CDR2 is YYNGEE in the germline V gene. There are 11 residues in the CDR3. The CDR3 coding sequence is TGTGCCAGCAGCGTGGGTAACGAGCAGTACTTC. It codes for CASSVGNEQYF.

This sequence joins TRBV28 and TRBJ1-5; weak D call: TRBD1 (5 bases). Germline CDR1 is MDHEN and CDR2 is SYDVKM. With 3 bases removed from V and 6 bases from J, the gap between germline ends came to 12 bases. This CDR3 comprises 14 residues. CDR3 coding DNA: TGTGCCAGCAGTTTTGCGACAGTAATTCAGCCCCAGCATTTT. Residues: CASSFATVIQPQHF.

The DNA for the CDR3 is TGTGCCACCAGTCTCGTAGCGGGAGGGCCGGTTGAGCAGTTCTTC. Protein sequence: CATSLVAGGPVEQFF. This sequence joins TRBV15 and TRBJ2-1; the match to TRBD2 covers 11 bases. The CDR3 runs to 15 residues. With V trimmed by 6 bases and J by 9 bases, 10 bases remained unmatched. Germline assignment: CDR1 LNHNV and CDR2 YYDKDF (reference sequence).

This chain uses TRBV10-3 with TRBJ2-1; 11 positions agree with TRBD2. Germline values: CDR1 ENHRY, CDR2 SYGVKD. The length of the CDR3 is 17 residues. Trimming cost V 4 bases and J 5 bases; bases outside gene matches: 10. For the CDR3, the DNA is TGTGCCATCAGTGGTGGTAGCGGGAGGGCCCGGAACAATGAGCAGTTCTTC. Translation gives CAISGGSGRARNNEQFF.